Each of the 7 T cell receptor beta chains below was sequenced from the same sample in a study of T cell responses to AZD1222 COVID-19 vaccine. Clones were read by immunoSEQ multiplex PCR, and TCRdb kept only the in-frame ones, dropping some. The table has approximately 91,000 clones, 91% seen once. Material: peripheral blood, obtained 28 days after the second AZD1222 dose. The receptors originated from an adult who received the AZD1222 COVID-19 vaccine.

The rearrangement links TRBV6-5 to TRBJ2-1; the match to TRBD2 covers 8 bases. With 10 bases clipped from V and 6 bases from J, the junction kept 14 bases outside the gene matches. The CDR3 has 15 residues. Looked up from germline, CDR1 is MNHEY and CDR2 is SVGAGI. CDR3 DNA: TGTGCCACCTTAAGCGGGAGAGCTGGACGCAATGAGCAGTTCTTC. Its protein is CATLSGRAGRNEQFF.

The V gene is TRBV28, the J gene TRBJ2-3; D possibly corresponds to TRBD2 (6 bases). V lost 8 bases and J 8 bases, leaving 8 bases between the germline ends. Per germline, CDR1 MDHEN and CDR2 SYDVKM. The CDR3 has 10 amino acids. CDR3 region: CASQEGTQYF. The CDR3 nucleotides read TGTGCCAGCCAGGAGGGTACGCAGTATTTT.

The gene calls are TRBV5-1 and TRBJ1-1; no firm D call. CDR3 length equals 13 residues. The germline CDR1 and CDR2 sequences are SGHRS and YFSETQ. Trimming shortened V by 0 bases and J by 4 bases, and 7 bases separated the two germline ends. Here the CDR3 reads CASSLAGSTEAFF. In DNA form, the CDR3 reads TGCGCCAGCAGCTTGGCAGGTTCCACTGAAGCTTTCTTT.

The chain couples TRBV5-6 to TRBJ1-5; no definite D call. V was pared by 1 base and J by 11 bases, with 16 bases between. This CDR3 contains 14 residues. Looked up from germline, CDR1 is SGHDT and CDR2 is YYEEEE. The CDR3 loop is CASSLYGPGVAQHF. The DNA of the CDR3 is TGTGCCAGCAGCTTGTACGGCCCTGGGGTGGCCCAGCATTTT.

The chain joins TRBV7-2 to TRBJ1-2; tentatively, D is TRBD1 (6 bases). Germline V gene sequence: CDR1 SGHTA, CDR2 FQGNSA. Trimming removed 1 base at V and 5 bases at J, with 17 bases between. This CDR3 has 16 residues. The CDR3 is CASSLGSGRGEYGYTF. The CDR3 DNA sequence: TGTGCCAGCAGCTTAGGGTCTGGCAGGGGAGAGTATGGCTACACCTTC.

V gene TRBV28 combines with J gene TRBJ2-3, with a weak D call TRBD2 (5 bases). Germline CDR1 MDHEN, CDR2 SYDVKM. The CDR3 is 19 residues long. Trimming stripped 6 bases from V and 1 base from J, with 26 bases between. CDR3 DNA sequence: TGTGCCAGCAGACCTCCTACCGGGCCGTCGGAGGTACGCACAGATACGCAGTATTTT. Its protein is CASRPPTGPSEVRTDTQYF.

The rearrangement links TRBV2 to TRBJ1-1; D unclear. The V and J ends lost 4 bases and 10 bases respectively, with 1 base between them. The germline V gene has CDR1 SNHLY and CDR2 FYNNEI. This CDR3 has 8 amino acids. In DNA, the CDR3 is TGTGCCAGCAGTGGAGCTTTCTTT. Protein product: CASSGAFF.